This note documents a single T cell receptor beta chain sequence. Its antigen is still unknown. This record belongs to a study of naive and memory T cell subsets. General study findings and limits: Activation and differentiation may alter RNA-based TCR counts. In naive cells, over 95% of TCR sequences were seen only once.

Two oligonucleotides, mixed equimolar, formed the beta constant-region primer covering TRBC1 and TRBC2. Nested alpha and beta constant-region primers with the SP2 primer drove four PCR rounds on ligated cDNA. TCRdb recomputed calls from the UMI-ligation and nested PCR reads with MiXCR, one row per CDR3 protein. The table lists around 160,000 distinct CDR3 sequences, 17% of them singletons. CMV status came from CD4+ IFNgamma after overnight CMV lysate stimulation. This CDR3 spans 16 amino acids. Germline lookup yields CDR1 SGHNT and CDR2 YYREEE (reference sequence). The V and J ends lost 2 bases and 4 bases respectively, with 18 bases between them.

This chain connects TRBV5-4 to TRBJ1-1, with a weak D call TRBD1 (6 bases). The sequence was obtained from a human donor in good health. Sequencing used naive CD4+ T cells from blood. CDR3 DNA sequence: TGTGCCAGCAGCTTAACAGGGATTCTCTGGAGCACTGAAGCTTTCTTT. Its translation is CASSLTGILWSTEAFF.